What follows are 29 T cell receptor beta chains derived from one specimen sequenced in a study of T cells after yellow fever vaccination. TCRdb re-called the 5' RACE reads with MiXCR, one entry per CDR3 protein. Here the sample spans 70,000 or so distinct CDR3 sequences, approximately 5% being singletons. The sample in question was CD4+ T cells sorted from PBMCs, obtained less than 16 days after the first yellow fever vaccination. Source of these receptors: a man younger than 35 who received the YFV17D yellow fever vaccine.

This clonotype came up many times. The V gene is TRBV3-1, the J gene TRBJ2-7; the D gene is possibly TRBD1 (5 bases). Germline CDR1 LGHDT, CDR2 YNNKEL (reference sequence). Trimming left V 4 bases short and J 2 bases short, with 9 bases between. There are 13 residues in the CDR3. CDR3 protein: CASSLDSPYEQYF. CDR3 nucleotide sequence: TGTGCCAGCAGCCTCGACAGTCCCTACGAGCAGTACTTC.

This clonotype occurred many times. J is TRBJ1-2 and V is TRBV6-1, with no clear D. The CDR3 consists of 12 residues. Germline CDR1 is MNHNS and CDR2 is SASEGT. V was cut by 2 bases and J by 3 bases, with 4 bases left in between. CDR3 sequence: CASSELDYGYTF. The CDR3 bases are TGTGCCAGCAGTGAACTGGACTATGGCTACACCTTC.

This clonotype was detected ten times or more. The chain couples TRBV20-1 to TRBJ2-3; the D is unclear. Trimming took off 3 bases at V and 6 bases at J, with 13 bases between the two ends. The CDR3 covers 13 residues. From germline, CDR1 is DFQATT and CDR2 SNEGSKA (reference sequence). The CDR3 DNA reads TGCAGTGCTAGTCGCGGCTTATTGGATACGCAGTATTTT. As protein: CSASRGLLDTQYF.

This clonotype has at least ten counts. This chain links TRBV6-5 with TRBJ1-5; D is unclear. The CDR3 sequence is 16 residues long. The ends were cut back, 5 bases at V and 0 bases at J, with 14 bases in the middle. The V gene's germline CDR1 is MNHEY and CDR2 SVGAGI. DNA for the CDR3: TGTGCCAGCAGTCCACGCGCCGGTTATAGCAATCAGCCCCAGCATTTT. Its protein is CASSPRAGYSNQPQHF.

This clonotype was seen many times. The chain couples TRBV7-9 to TRBJ1-1; maybe TRBD1 (6 bases). Germline V gives CDR1 SEHNR, CDR2 FQNEAQ (reference sequence). The V end was cut by 1 base, the J end by 5 bases, with 14 bases between. This CDR3 region has 15 residues. DNA of the CDR3: TGTGCCAGCAGCTTAGGTGGGGGGGCTGGGACTGAAGCTTTCTTT. Its translation is CASSLGGGAGTEAFF.

This clonotype was detected only a few times. A much larger clone differs from this one at a single base, so this may be a read error. The CDR3 sequence is CASSFGHVSRGYNSPLHF. The CDR3 nucleotides read TGTGCCAGCAGCTTTGGCCACGTCTCCCGTGGATATAATTCACCCCTCCACTTT. V gene TRBV5-5 combines with J gene TRBJ1-6; D is unresolved. CDR1 is SGHKS and CDR2 is YYEKEE in the germline V gene (reference sequence). CDR3 length: 18 amino acids. V lost 2 bases to trimming and J lost 4 bases, with 19 bases between them. Complete variable domain (other parts from reference TRBV5-5 and TRBJ1-6): DAGVTQSPTHLIKTRGQQVTLRCSPISGHKSVSWYQQVLGQGPQFIFQYYEKEERGRGNFPDRFSARQFPNYSSELNVNALLLGDSALYLCASSFGHVSRGYNSPLHFGNGTRLTVT.

In its sample, this clonotype was seen many times. This chain links TRBV7-2 with TRBJ1-5, with a possible D match to TRBD1 (5 bases). CDR1 and CDR2 from the germline V gene are SGHTA and FQGNSA. Trimming pared 4 bases from V and 6 bases from J, leaving 10 bases between. This CDR3 region has 13 residues. CDR3 bases: TGTGCCAGCAGCTCCCTCGGGGGTCAGCCCCAGCATTTT. As protein: CASSSLGGQPQHF.

This clonotype has ten or more counts. V usage is TRBV6-2 or TRBV6-3 and J usage is TRBJ2-1, with TRBD1 matching over 8 bases. Germline V gene lookup returns CDR1 MNHEY and CDR2 SVGEGT. V gave up 6 bases and J gave up 2 bases; unmatched junction bases: 12. The CDR3 length is 17 residues. CDR3 DNA sequence: TGTGCCAGCAGCGATAGGACAGGGCTGTTGACCTACAATGAGCAGTTCTTC. Its translation: CASSDRTGLLTYNEQFF.

The chain uses TRBV5-1 and TRBJ2-5; the D gene is possibly TRBD2 (6 bases). Germline-derived CDR1 and CDR2 are SGHRS and YFSETQ. V lost 0 bases to trimming and J lost 5 bases, with 14 bases between them. The CDR3 extends over 15 amino acids. CDR3 in DNA: TGCGCCAGCAGCTTGGGACCCGGGGGATTTGAGACCCAGTACTTC. This translates into CASSLGPGGFETQYF.

This clonotype was recorded many times. The chain combines TRBV18 with TRBJ2-5; a weak D match, TRBD2 (6 bases). Germline assignment: CDR1 KGHSH and CDR2 LQKENI. There are 15 residues in the CDR3. Trimming took 3 bases from V and 1 from J, leaving 12 bases between them. CDR3 nucleotides: TGTGCCAGCTCACCTTTCGGCGGGGCCCAAGAGACCCAGTACTTC. This encodes CASSPFGGAQETQYF.

This clonotype was recorded many times. The rearrangement links TRBV5-1 to TRBJ2-5, with D maybe TRBD2 (5 bases). Germline lookup yields CDR1 SGHRS and CDR2 YFSETQ. V gave up 4 bases and J gave up 3 bases, with 10 bases separating them. The CDR3 covers 13 residues. CDR3 nucleotides: TGCGCCAGCAGCAAAGCGGTGGAAGAGACCCAGTACTTC. Translation: CASSKAVEETQYF.

The table lists this clonotype with many counts. V is TRBV5-4 and J is TRBJ2-3; TRBD2 agrees at 9 bases. With V trimmed by 10 bases and J by 2 bases, 8 bases remained unmatched. The germline V gene encodes CDR1 SGHNT and CDR2 YYREEE (reference sequence). This CDR3 is built from 14 residues. The CDR3 DNA follows: TGTGCCGGACACCTAGCGGGGCTCACAGATACGCAGTATTTT. Translation gives CAGHLAGLTDTQYF.

The table lists this clonotype with many counts. The CDR3 sequence is CASSLAAPGVTGELFF. The CDR3 DNA sequence: TGTGCCAGCAGCTTAGCGGCGCCAGGGGTAACCGGGGAGCTGTTTTTT. This chain connects TRBV7-2 to TRBJ2-2, with D perhaps TRBD1 (6 bases). In germline, CDR1 is SGHTA, CDR2 FQGNSA. Trimming cost V 0 bases and J 5 bases, with 13 bases left between them. This CDR3 is built from 16 residues.

Many counts were recorded for this clonotype. This chain links TRBV7-9 with TRBJ2-7, with 8 nucleotides matching TRBD1. This CDR3 has 14 amino acids. The germline V gene encodes CDR1 SEHNR and CDR2 FQNEAQ (reference sequence). Trimming cost V 5 bases and J 7 bases; bases outside gene matches: 10. This CDR3 is CASSLGQGLGEQYF. In DNA, the CDR3 is TGTGCCAGCAGCCTCGGACAGGGCTTGGGTGAGCAGTACTTC.

This clonotype was observed many times. V gene TRBV5-1 combines with J gene TRBJ2-2; D unresolved. The CDR3 spans 14 residues. The germline CDR1 and CDR2 sequences are SGHRS and YFSETQ. V dropped 2 bases and J dropped 4 bases, with 9 bases sitting between them. The DNA for the CDR3 is TGCGCCAGCAGCTTAAATCCAGGCACCGGGGAGCTGTTTTTT. It codes for CASSLNPGTGELFF.

This clonotype came up many times. The rearrangement uses TRBV7-2 and TRBJ1-5; TRBD1 is a possible D gene (5 bases). Between the trimmed V and J ends, which lost 4 bases and 0 bases, there was a span of 10 bases. Germline assignment: CDR1 SGHTA and CDR2 FQGNSA. CDR3 length equals 15 residues. CDR3 residues: CASSSRGYSNQPQHF. DNA of the CDR3: TGTGCCAGCAGCTCCCGGGGCTATAGCAATCAGCCCCAGCATTTT.

This clonotype has ten or more counts. V and J are TRBV27 and TRBJ2-5, with D perhaps being TRBD1 or TRBD2 (6 bases each). This CDR3 contains 13 residues. V was shortened by 9 bases and J by 9 bases, with 20 bases between the two germline ends. Germline CDR1 MNHEY, CDR2 SMNVEV (reference sequence). Here the CDR3 DNA reads TGTGCCAGTGGAGGGTGGGGGGCTGGGGCCCAGTACTTC. Translated, it gives CASGGWGAGAQYF.

There are many counts of this clonotype. The chain combines TRBV7-3 with TRBJ2-3; 9 bases are shared with TRBD2. V shed 2 bases and J 2 bases; nucleotides not matched to a gene: 5. This CDR3 has 16 amino acids. The V gene's germline CDR1 is SGHTA and CDR2 FQGTGA. This CDR3 reads CASSLGASGDTDTQYF. In nucleotides, the CDR3 is TGTGCCAGCAGCTTAGGTGCTAGCGGGGACACAGATACGCAGTATTTT.

This clonotype was seen many times. V is TRBV5-1 and J is TRBJ2-7; weak D call: TRBD1 (8 bases). CDR3 size: 16 residues. From germline, CDR1 is SGHRS and CDR2 YFSETQ. V was clipped by 4 bases and J by 2 bases, with 19 bases between them. CDR3 sequence: CASSPSGDRRTYEQYV. The CDR3 coding sequence is TGCGCCAGCAGCCCCAGCGGGGACAGGCGTACCTACGAGCAGTACGTC.

This clonotype was detected ten times or more. The V call is TRBV12-3 or TRBV12-4, the J call TRBJ2-3, with unresolved D. V was pared by 3 bases and J by 5 bases, with 6 bases between. The CDR3 has 12 amino acids. The CDR3 protein is CASSFYRDTQYF. The CDR3 DNA follows: TGTGCCAGCAGTTTCTACCGAGATACGCAGTATTTT.

This clonotype was picked up many times. The chain uses TRBV20-1 and TRBJ2-3; D is possibly TRBD1 or TRBD2 (5 bases each). This CDR3 has 15 residues. The V end lost 0 bases, the J end lost 3 bases, and 13 bases lay between the germline ends. Germline CDR1 DFQATT, CDR2 SNEGSKA (reference sequence). Here the CDR3 DNA reads TGCAGTGCTAGAGATCCCGGGACCTCGACAGATACGCAGTATTTT. Protein sequence: CSARDPGTSTDTQYF.

This clonotype has at least ten counts. The genes are TRBV7-2 and TRBJ1-5; no firm D call. CDR1 SGHTA and CDR2 FQGNSA come from the germline V gene. The V end was cut by 1 base, the J end by 5 bases, with 6 bases between. The CDR3 is made up of 13 amino acids. The CDR3 DNA follows: TGTGCCAGCAGCTTAGTAGAGGATCAGCCCCAGCATTTT. It specifies CASSLVEDQPQHF.

In this sample, this clonotype turned up many times. The chain carries TRBV5-1 and TRBJ2-7; 8 bases are shared with TRBD1. The germline V gene encodes CDR1 SGHRS and CDR2 YFSETQ. V trimming: 4 bases; J trimming: 3 bases; junction bases outside the gene matches: 9. This CDR3 contains 15 residues. The chain's CDR3 is CASSPGQVRIYEQYF. CDR3 in DNA: TGCGCCAGCAGCCCGGGACAGGTGAGGATCTACGAGCAGTACTTC.

The table lists this clonotype with many counts. This chain links TRBV5-4 with TRBJ1-3, with 7 bases aligning to TRBD1. V was pared by 6 bases and J by 3 bases, with 9 bases of the junction left unmatched. Germline assignment: CDR1 SGHNT and CDR2 YYREEE (reference sequence). The CDR3 has 15 residues. The DNA of the CDR3 is TGTGCCAGCACCCCAGGGGGGGCAAATGGAAACACCATATATTTT. It encodes CASTPGGANGNTIYF.

Ten or more counts support this clonotype. The rearrangement joins TRBV6-6 to TRBJ1-1; a weak D match, TRBD1 (5 bases). Trimming left V 5 bases short and J 4 bases short, with 8 bases between. Germline V lookup: CDR1 MNHNY, CDR2 SVGAGI (reference sequence). The CDR3 totals 12 residues. The DNA of the CDR3 is TGTGCCAGCAGTCGTAGGGGCACTGAAGCTTTCTTT. Its protein is CASSRRGTEAFF.

For the CDR3, the DNA is TGCGCCAGCAGCTTCCAGGGGGGGTTGGGGTACGAGCAGTACTTC. Translation: CASSFQGGLGYEQYF. V usage is TRBV5-1 and J usage is TRBJ2-7; perhaps D is TRBD1 or TRBD2 (7 bases each). The ends were cut back, 2 bases at V and 4 bases at J, with 16 bases in the middle. This CDR3 has 15 amino acids. Germline V gives CDR1 SGHRS, CDR2 YFSETQ. Full variable domain (remainder filled in from reference TRBV5-1 and TRBJ2-7): KAGVTQTPRYLIKTRGQQVTLSCSPISGHRSVSWYQQTPGQGLQFLFEYFSETQRNKGNFPGRFSGRQFSNSRSEMNVSTLELGDSALYLCASSFQGGLGYEQYFGPGTRLTVT.

This clonotype showed up many times. The chain is built from TRBV25-1 and TRBJ2-5; tentative D call: TRBD1 (6 bases). V was clipped by 7 bases and J by 2 bases, with 17 bases between them. CDR1 is MGHDK, CDR2 SYGVNS, per germline. The CDR3 spans 15 residues. DNA for the CDR3: TGTGCCAGCACCCCCGGACAGACCCGACAAGAGACCCAGTACTTC. Its translation: CASTPGQTRQETQYF.

This clonotype was detected ten times or more. The V call is TRBV20-1, the J call TRBJ2-7; no clear D. The CDR3 is 12 amino acids. Looked up from germline, CDR1 is DFQATT and CDR2 is SNEGSKA (reference sequence). V dropped 3 bases and J dropped 1 base, with 7 bases sitting between them. The CDR3 here is CSASSPSYEQYF. The CDR3 region has the DNA TGCAGTGCTAGTTCGCCTTCCTACGAGCAGTACTTC.

This clonotype has ten or more counts. The chain uses TRBV5-1 and TRBJ1-5; D gene unclear. CDR3 size: 13 residues. The V gene's germline CDR1 is SGHRS and CDR2 YFSETQ. Trimming left V 4 bases short and J 6 bases short, with 11 bases between. CDR3 residues: CASSRAGSQPQHF. In DNA form, the CDR3 reads TGCGCCAGCAGCCGCGCGGGAAGTCAGCCCCAGCATTTT.